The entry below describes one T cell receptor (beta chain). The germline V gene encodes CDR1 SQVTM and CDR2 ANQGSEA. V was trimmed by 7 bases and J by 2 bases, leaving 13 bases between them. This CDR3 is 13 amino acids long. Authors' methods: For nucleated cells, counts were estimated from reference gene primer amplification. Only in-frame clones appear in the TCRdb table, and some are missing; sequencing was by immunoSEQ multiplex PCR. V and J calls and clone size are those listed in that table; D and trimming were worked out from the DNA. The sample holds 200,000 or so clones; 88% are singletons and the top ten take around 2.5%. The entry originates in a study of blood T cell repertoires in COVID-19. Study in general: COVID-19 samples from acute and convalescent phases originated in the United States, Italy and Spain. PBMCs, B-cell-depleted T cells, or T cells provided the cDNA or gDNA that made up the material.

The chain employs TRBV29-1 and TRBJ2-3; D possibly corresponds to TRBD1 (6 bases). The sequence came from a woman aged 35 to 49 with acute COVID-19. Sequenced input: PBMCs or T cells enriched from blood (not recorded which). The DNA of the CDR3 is TGCAGCGCCGCAGGACAGTACACAGATACGCAGTATTTT. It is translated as CSAAGQYTDTQYF.